Listed below are T cell receptor beta chains from one sample, sequenced in a study of vaccination effects on CD4 cells after COVID-19. Produced via immunoSEQ multiplex PCR; TCRdb's table is partial and in-frame only. Seen here are more than 60,000 clones, 72% observed once, and the top ten hold around 21%. These receptors are not linked to any known antigen. The source was CD4+ T cells from PBMCs cultured without peptide, collected before COVID-19 vaccination. The receptors were sampled from a human donor who had a prior SARS-CoV-2 infection. CDR3s include the opening cysteine and the closing phenylalanine or tryptophan. The D gene is left open where the match is weak. Size values are once, few and many counts, or a class for expanded clones, and some rows have none.

abundance	v_gene	j_gene	d_gene	CDR3aa	CDR3nt
NA	TRBV2	TRBJ2-2	TRBD2	CASSAGLAGGGTGELFF	TGTGCCAGCAGTGCCGGACTAGCGGGAGGGGGAACCGGGGAGCTGTTTTTT
NA	TRBV5-1	TRBJ1-2	NA	CASSLGFSAANYGYTF	TGCGCCAGCAGCTTGGGGTTCAGCGCCGCTAACTATGGCTACACCTTC
NA	TRBV10-3	TRBJ1-4	NA	CAIRGRGQNEKLFF	TGTGCCATCAGAGGAAGGGGACAAAATGAAAAACTGTTTTTT
NA	TRBV11-3	TRBJ2-7	NA	CASSLQGLEDYEQYF	TGTGCCAGCAGCTTACAGGGGCTTGAAGACTACGAGCAGTACTTC
NA	TRBV15	TRBJ1-3	NA	CATSSAAGNTIYF	TGTGCCACCAGCAGTGCTGCCGGGAACACCATATATTTT
few	TRBV6-5	TRBJ1-2	NA	CASSYGRGAGGYTF	TGTGCCAGCAGTTACGGTCGGGGGGCTGGAGGCTACACCTTC
few	TRBV5-1	TRBJ1-2	NA	CASSLLGQTYTF	TGCGCCAGCAGCTTACTTGGACAGACATACACCTTC
few	TRBV7-3	TRBJ1-6	NA	CASSPQGNSPLHF	TGTGCCAGCAGCCCCCAGGGGAACTCACCCCTCCACTTT
NA	TRBV4-1	TRBJ1-1	TRBD1	CASSPRTGANGPYSMTEAFF	TGCGCCAGCAGCCCAAGGACAGGGGCCAATGGTCCTTATTCGATGACTGAAGCTTTCTTT
NA	TRBV5-1	TRBJ2-2	TRBD2	CASSWSAGAHGELFF	TGCGCCAGCAGCTGGTCAGCGGGGGCCCACGGGGAGCTGTTTTTT
NA	TRBV5-1	TRBJ2-3	NA	CASSLAGRSTDTQYF	TGCGCCAGCAGCTTGGCGGGGAGATCCACAGATACGCAGTATTTT
few	TRBV2	TRBJ1-4	NA	CASRSGEKLFF	TGTGCCAGCAGATCGGGGGAAAAACTGTTTTTT
many	TRBV5-1	TRBJ1-1	TRBD1	CASSLLPGQVNTEAFF	TGCGCCAGCAGCTTACTGCCGGGACAGGTGAACACTGAAGCTTTCTTT
NA	TRBV19	TRBJ1-6	NA	CASSIDQGRSSYNSPLHF	TGTGCCAGTAGTATAGATCAGGGAAGGAGCTCCTATAATTCACCCCTCCACTTT
NA	TRBV7-8	TRBJ2-1	TRBD2	CASRSGTTHNEQFF	TGTGCCAGCAGAAGCGGGACTACCCACAATGAGCAGTTCTTC
NA	TRBV6-2/TRBV6-3	TRBJ2-6	NA	CASSDPYEGGANVLTF	TGTGCCAGCAGTGACCCATATGAGGGGGGGGCCAACGTCCTGACTTTC
NA	TRBV9	TRBJ2-3	NA	CASSVGGGAYTDTQYF	TGTGCCAGCAGCGTAGGTGGCGGGGCGTACACAGATACGCAGTATTTT
NA	TRBV4-3	TRBJ2-5	TRBD1	CASSQGPTGGLETQYF	TGCGCCAGCAGCCAGGGCCCGACAGGGGGCCTTGAGACCCAGTACTTC
NA	TRBV15	TRBJ1-1	TRBD1	CATSRGDRGGGEAFF	TGTGCCACCAGCAGAGGAGACAGGGGAGGCGGTGAAGCTTTCTTT
few	TRBV30	TRBJ2-7	NA	CAWSDGASYEQYF	TGTGCCTGGAGCGACGGGGCATCCTACGAGCAGTACTTC
once	TRBV11-3	TRBJ2-3	NA	CASSLEVSDTQYF	TGTGCCAGCAGCTTAGAAGTTTCAGATACGCAGTATTTT
NA	TRBV29-1	TRBJ2-7	NA	CSVAGRGSSYEQYF	TGCAGCGTTGCAGGAAGGGGCAGCTCCTACGAGCAGTACTTC
NA	TRBV5-4	TRBJ2-7	NA	CASSLSWGRTTYEQYF	TGTGCCAGCAGCTTGTCCTGGGGACGGACGACCTACGAGCAGTACTTC
NA	TRBV6-5	TRBJ1-2	TRBD1	CASGTGFISGYTF	TGTGCCAGTGGGACAGGGTTTATTAGTGGCTACACCTTC
NA	TRBV18	TRBJ2-5	NA	CASSPTGQETQYF	TGTGCCAGCTCACCAACAGGCCAGGAGACCCAGTACTTC
NA	TRBV9	TRBJ2-2	TRBD2	CASSVAAGGFGGELFF	TGTGCCAGCAGCGTAGCTGCGGGGGGCTTCGGCGGGGAGCTGTTTTTT
once	TRBV29-1	TRBJ2-2	NA	CSGGRYTGELFF	TGCAGCGGGGGACGGTACACCGGGGAGCTGTTTTTT
NA	TRBV4-1	TRBJ2-1	TRBD2	CASSQVRLAERGLAGNEQFF	TGCGCCAGCAGCCAGGTCCGACTAGCGGAAAGGGGACTAGCGGGCAATGAGCAGTTCTTC
NA	TRBV7-3	TRBJ2-5	TRBD2	CASSFGREETQYF	TGTGCCAGCAGCTTCGGGCGGGAGGAGACCCAGTACTTC
once	TRBV19	TRBJ1-5	NA	CASSPWAGNSNQPQHF	TGTGCCAGTAGTCCCTGGGCAGGTAATAGCAATCAGCCCCAGCATTTT
NA	TRBV9	TRBJ2-7	TRBD1	CASSVAVGQAYEQYF	TGTGCCAGCAGCGTAGCGGTGGGACAGGCCTACGAGCAGTACTTC
few	TRBV7-9	TRBJ1-4	TRBD1	CASSGWTGNNEKLFF	TGTGCCAGCAGCGGTTGGACAGGGAATAATGAAAAACTGTTTTTT
NA	TRBV30	TRBJ2-2	TRBD2	CACTGLAGGKNTGELFF	TGTGCCTGCACAGGGCTAGCGGGGGGGAAGAACACCGGGGAGCTGTTTTTT
NA	TRBV3-1/TRBV3-2	TRBJ1-1	NA	CASSQVWGTEAFF	TGTGCCAGCAGCCAAGTGTGGGGCACTGAAGCTTTCTTT
NA	TRBV13	TRBJ1-2	NA	CASSLGRGTHGYTF	TGTGCCAGCAGCTTAGGCCGGGGGACCCATGGCTACACCTTC
NA	TRBV7-8	TRBJ2-1	TRBD2	CASSRRWGVRGTSGNNEQFF	TGTGCCAGCAGCCGTCGTTGGGGGGTAAGAGGGACTAGCGGAAACAATGAGCAGTTCTTC
NA	TRBV5-8	TRBJ1-2	NA	CASSLVPGRRGPDYGYTF	TGTGCCAGCAGCTTAGTGCCAGGGAGGAGGGGCCCCGACTATGGCTACACCTTC
NA	TRBV10-3	TRBJ2-7	NA	CAISDRSYEQYF	TGTGCCATCAGTGACCGATCCTACGAGCAGTACTTC
NA	TRBV6-1	TRBJ2-3	NA	CASSELQMPDTQYF	TGTGCCAGCAGTGAATTACAGATGCCAGATACGCAGTATTTT
NA	TRBV18	TRBJ2-5	NA	CASSPGLEQETQYF	TGTGCCAGCTCCCCAGGACTTGAACAAGAGACCCAGTACTTC
few	TRBV11-3	TRBJ1-4	NA	CASSLAGGTTNEKLFF	TGTGCCAGCAGCTTAGCGGGCGGTACAACTAATGAAAAACTGTTTTTT
few	TRBV5-1	TRBJ1-4	NA	CASSSTGSPNEKLFF	TGCGCCAGCAGCTCTACAGGATCCCCTAATGAAAAACTGTTTTTT
once	TRBV5-6	TRBJ2-1	TRBD2	CASSFPGLAGGNEQFF	TGTGCCAGCAGCTTTCCGGGACTAGCGGGGGGAAATGAGCAGTTCTTC
NA	TRBV7-9	TRBJ1-1	NA	CASSPYTVNTEAFF	TGTGCCAGCAGCCCTTATACGGTGAACACTGAAGCTTTCTTT
NA	TRBV6-6	TRBJ2-1	NA	CASSYGVSSYNEQFF	TGTGCCAGCAGTTACGGGGTTAGCTCCTACAATGAGCAGTTCTTC
once	TRBV6-2/TRBV6-3	TRBJ1-5	NA	CASSFRGQPQHF	TGTGCCAGCAGCTTCAGGGGTCAGCCCCAGCATTTT
NA	TRBV11-2	TRBJ1-1	NA	CASSLDQGDRRNTEAFF	TGTGCCAGCAGCTTAGATCAGGGAGACAGGAGGAACACTGAAGCTTTCTTT
NA	TRBV15	TRBJ1-2	NA	CATSRDGGGYTF	TGTGCCACCAGCCGGGACGGAGGGGGCTACACCTTC
NA	TRBV11-3	TRBJ2-1	NA	CASSLGVAGLSYNEQFF	TGTGCCAGCAGCTTAGGTGTGGCGGGACTCTCCTACAATGAGCAGTTCTTC
NA	TRBV5-1	TRBJ2-3	TRBD2	CASSLASGSRDTQYF	TGCGCCAGCAGCTTGGCTAGCGGGAGCCGAGATACGCAGTATTTT
NA	TRBV7-2	TRBJ1-3	NA	CASSRRIFSGNTIYF	TGTGCCAGCAGCCGCAGGATTTTCTCTGGAAACACCATATATTTT
NA	TRBV11-2	TRBJ1-2	NA	CASSKSSWTQAKSGLGYTF	TGTGCCAGCAGCAAATCCTCATGGACACAAGCAAAATCGGGACTTGGCTACACCTTC
few	TRBV12-3/TRBV12-4	TRBJ2-1	NA	CASSFLVEQFF	TGTGCCAGCAGTTTTTTGGTTGAGCAGTTCTTC
few	TRBV4-1	TRBJ1-6	NA	CASSQGVRNSPLHF	TGCGCCAGCAGTCAAGGGGTACGCAATTCACCCCTCCACTTT
NA	TRBV27	TRBJ2-7	TRBD1	CASSMTGVPFEQYF	TGTGCCAGCAGTATGACAGGGGTCCCCTTCGAGCAGTACTTC
NA	TRBV6-2/TRBV6-3	TRBJ1-3	TRBD1	CASSWGTGSGNTIYF	TGTGCCAGCAGTTGGGGGACAGGCTCTGGAAACACCATATATTTT
NA	TRBV30	TRBJ2-4	TRBD2	CAWSISGGIDIQYF	TGTGCCTGGAGTATTAGCGGGGGGATTGACATTCAGTACTTC
few	TRBV15	TRBJ2-3	NA	CATSRVGNTDTQYF	TGTGCCACCAGCAGAGTTGGAAACACAGATACGCAGTATTTT
NA	TRBV5-1	TRBJ2-5	TRBD2	CASSLSGLAGGPGPQETQYF	TGCGCCAGCAGCCTGTCGGGACTAGCGGGGGGGCCTGGTCCCCAAGAGACCCAGTACTTC